This TCR beta chain was recovered during a study of blood T cell repertoires in COVID-19. Profiled with immunoSEQ multiplex PCR; TCRdb holds only in-frame clones, not every one. The table records roughly 180,000 clones, roughly 79% of them present only once. V was cut by 1 base and J by 0 bases, with 7 bases left in between. This CDR3 has 15 amino acids. Germline CDR1 reads LGHDT; CDR2 reads YNNKEL (reference sequence). The sequence derives from a woman in her thirties or forties with COVID-19, enrolled during active disease. The sequencing input was peripheral blood. V gene TRBV3-1 (or the pseudogene TRBV3-2) combines with J gene TRBJ1-3; D ambiguous. CDR3 in amino acids: CASSQVRSSGNTIYF. The CDR3 DNA follows: TGTGCCAGCAGCCAAGTGCGGAGCTCTGGAAACACCATATATTTT.